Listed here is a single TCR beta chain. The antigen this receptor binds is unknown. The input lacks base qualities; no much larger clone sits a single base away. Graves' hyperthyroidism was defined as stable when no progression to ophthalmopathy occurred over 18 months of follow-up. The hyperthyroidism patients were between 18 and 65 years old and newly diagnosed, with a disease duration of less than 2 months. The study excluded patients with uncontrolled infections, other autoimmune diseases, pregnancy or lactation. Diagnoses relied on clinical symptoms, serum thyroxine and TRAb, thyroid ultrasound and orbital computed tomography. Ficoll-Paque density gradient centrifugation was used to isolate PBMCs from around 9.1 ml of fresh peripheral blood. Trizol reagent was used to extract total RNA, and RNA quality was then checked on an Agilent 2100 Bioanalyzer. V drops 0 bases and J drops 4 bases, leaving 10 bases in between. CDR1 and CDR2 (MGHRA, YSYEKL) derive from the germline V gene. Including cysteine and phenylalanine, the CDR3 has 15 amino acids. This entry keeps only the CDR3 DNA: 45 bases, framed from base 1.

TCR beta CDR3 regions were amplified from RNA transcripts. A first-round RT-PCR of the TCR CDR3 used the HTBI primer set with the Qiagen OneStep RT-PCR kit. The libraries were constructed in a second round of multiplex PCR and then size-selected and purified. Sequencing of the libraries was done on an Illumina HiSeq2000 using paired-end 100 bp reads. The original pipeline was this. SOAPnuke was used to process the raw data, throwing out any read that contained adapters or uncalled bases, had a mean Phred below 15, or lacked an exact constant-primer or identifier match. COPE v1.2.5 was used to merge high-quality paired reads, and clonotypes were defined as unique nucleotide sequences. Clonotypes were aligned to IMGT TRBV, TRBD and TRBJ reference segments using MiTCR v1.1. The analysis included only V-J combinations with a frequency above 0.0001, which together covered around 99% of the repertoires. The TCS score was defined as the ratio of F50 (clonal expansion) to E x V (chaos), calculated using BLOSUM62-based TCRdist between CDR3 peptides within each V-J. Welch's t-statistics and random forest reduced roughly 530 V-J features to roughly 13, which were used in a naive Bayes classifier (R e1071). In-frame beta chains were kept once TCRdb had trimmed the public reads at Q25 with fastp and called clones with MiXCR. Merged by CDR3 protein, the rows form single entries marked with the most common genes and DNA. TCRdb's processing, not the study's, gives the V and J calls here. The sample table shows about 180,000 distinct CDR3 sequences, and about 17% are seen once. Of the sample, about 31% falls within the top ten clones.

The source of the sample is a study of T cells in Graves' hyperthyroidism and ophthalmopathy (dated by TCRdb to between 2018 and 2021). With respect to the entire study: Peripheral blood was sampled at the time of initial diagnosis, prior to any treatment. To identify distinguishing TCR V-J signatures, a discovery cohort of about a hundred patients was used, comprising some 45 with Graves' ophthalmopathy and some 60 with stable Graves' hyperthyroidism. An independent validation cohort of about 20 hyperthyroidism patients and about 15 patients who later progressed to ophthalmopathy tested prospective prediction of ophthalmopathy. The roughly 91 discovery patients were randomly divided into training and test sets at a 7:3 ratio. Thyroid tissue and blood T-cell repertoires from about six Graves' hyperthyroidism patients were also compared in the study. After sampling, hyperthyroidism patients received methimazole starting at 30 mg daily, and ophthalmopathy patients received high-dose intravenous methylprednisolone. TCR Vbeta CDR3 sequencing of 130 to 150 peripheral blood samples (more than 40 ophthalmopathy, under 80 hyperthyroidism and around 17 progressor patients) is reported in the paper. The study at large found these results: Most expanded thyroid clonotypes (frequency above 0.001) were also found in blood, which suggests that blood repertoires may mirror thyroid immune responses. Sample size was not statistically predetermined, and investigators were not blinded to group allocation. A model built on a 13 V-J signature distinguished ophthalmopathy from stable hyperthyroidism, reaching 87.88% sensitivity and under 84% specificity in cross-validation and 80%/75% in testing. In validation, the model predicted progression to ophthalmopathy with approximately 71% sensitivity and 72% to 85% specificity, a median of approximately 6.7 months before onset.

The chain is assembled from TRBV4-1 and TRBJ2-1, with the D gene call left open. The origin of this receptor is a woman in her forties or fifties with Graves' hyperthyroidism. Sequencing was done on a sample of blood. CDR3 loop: CASSQDGTVYNEQFF. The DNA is TGCGCCAGCAGCCAAGATGGAACTGTTTACAATGAGCAGTTCTTC.